This TCR beta chain comes out of a study of identical twins (TCRdb year 2016). For the study in its entirety: To test whether fetal clonotypes persist, the study used deep sequencing on TCR alpha and beta repertoires from monozygotic twins, unrelated adults of various ages, and cord blood. To rule out contamination, the twin experiments were replicated at different times with different library preparation protocols. The paper's findings and limits, for the study overall: Because the same donors could not be followed over many years, the conclusions depended on cross-sectional statistical analysis. Invariant T cells such as MAIT and iNKT could partly confound zero-insertion analyses, though diverse VJ usage argued against this for most clonotypes. Out-of-frame TCR alpha sequences shared between twins showed an excess of low generation-probability sequences compared with coincidental sharing between unrelated individuals. Abundant cord blood beta clonotypes had fewer insertions, young adult naive repertoires showed a similar but weaker trend, and memory repertoires showed no such trend. Excess twin sharing in beta out-of-frame sequences was weaker because fewer shared sequences lowered the signal-to-noise ratio. Recombination models systematically underestimated out-of-frame TCR alpha sharing in monozygotic twins but agreed with sharing between unrelated individuals.

Every donor was a healthy Caucasian. Three pairs of female monozygotic twins, all aged about 18 to 30 years, were included in the twin cohort. The RNA used for TCR libraries was isolated from peripheral blood mononuclear cells. On this clonotype: Its antigen specificity is not known. No quality values exist for individual bases; no much larger clone is one base distant.

Library generation was performed with 5' RACE. Sequencer: Illumina HiSeq 2000. Template switching added a universal primer binding site, and the final cDNA carried a unique molecular identifier that allowed TCR cDNA molecules to be counted accurately. Specific primers in the conserved constant-segment region were used to synthesize first-strand cDNA for TCR alpha and beta chains. To control for contamination, each cDNA library was double barcoded with a SMART-Mk sample barcode plus Illumina barcodes. TruSeq adapter sequences and Illumina sample barcodes were added in two successive PCR steps. Sequencing of the TCR alpha and beta cDNA libraries was done on the Illumina HiSeq platform using custom primers. The original pipeline was this. MiGEC was used to process raw reads and extract unique molecular identifiers, and MiXCR was used to find CDR3 positions. Recombination models were inferred per individual with the repgenHMM and IGoR tools using an EM algorithm. Shared clonotype analysis was performed with the tcR package in R, normalizing sharing by the product of cloneset sizes. To study raw recombination free of thymic and clonal selection effects, out-of-frame nonproductive sequences were analyzed. Using fastp at Q25 and MiXCR, TCRdb reprocessed the public reads and kept productive beta chains. Rows merge per CDR3 protein into single entries with the most common DNA and genes. What appears here as the V and J calls and clone size reflects TCRdb's work, not the paper's. In all, the sample holds 450,000 to 650,000 distinct CDR3 sequences, and roughly 9.5% of those were seen once. Jointly, the top ten make up roughly 3% of the sample.

This sample was shared with a second study, whose subject was yellow fever vaccine responses in identical twins. That second report states: According to the authors, the vaccine-induced T cell response in identical twins seemed to be partly convergent and partly specific to each individual. The study precisely tracked vaccine-responding T cell clones in identical twins.

Sequencing input: PBMCs. The source is a woman aged 18-30 years in good health.

The DNA reads TGTGCCAGCAGTTCCTTGACAGGGGGAACCGAAGATACGCAGTATTTT. Translation gives CASSSLTGGTEDTQYF. This sequence uses TRBV28 and TRBJ2-3; 9 middle bases align to TRBD1. From the cysteine up to the phenylalanine, the CDR3 has a length of 16 residues. Kept here is only the CDR3 DNA, which spans 48 bases and is read in frame from base 1. V trim: 4 bases; J trim: 5 bases; unmatched bases: 10. Via the germline V gene, CDR1 is MDHEN and CDR2 SYDVKM.